One T cell receptor beta chain is described in this entry. This clonotype was seen only a few times. Its antigen is unknown. Per-nucleotide qualities are absent, and no much larger clonotype sits a single base away. These data are taken from a study of T cells in Graves' hyperthyroidism and ophthalmopathy (dated by TCRdb to between 2017 and 2020). A note on the overall study: Peripheral blood was collected at initial diagnosis, before any treatment. To identify distinguishing TCR V-J signatures, a discovery cohort of about 100 patients was used, comprising 43 with Graves' ophthalmopathy and 57 with stable Graves' hyperthyroidism. Prospective prediction of ophthalmopathy was tested in an independent validation cohort consisting of roughly 20 hyperthyroidism patients and about 17 patients who later progressed to ophthalmopathy. The 95 to 100 discovery patients were randomly split 7:3 into training and test sets. In roughly six Graves' hyperthyroidism patients, the study also compared T-cell repertoires from thyroid tissue with T-cell repertoires from blood. After sampling, hyperthyroidism patients received methimazole starting at 30 mg daily, and ophthalmopathy patients received high-dose intravenous methylprednisolone. The paper reports TCR Vbeta CDR3 sequencing of roughly 140 peripheral blood samples: 43 ophthalmopathy, under 85 hyperthyroidism and about 17 progressor patients. Study-level results and caveats: A 13 V-J signature model separated ophthalmopathy from stable hyperthyroidism, with around 90% sensitivity and roughly 84% specificity in cross-validation and 80%/75% in testing. Sample size was not statistically predetermined, and investigators were not blinded to group allocation. Most expanded thyroid clonotypes (frequency above 0.001) were also detected in blood, suggesting blood repertoires may reflect thyroid immune responses. In validation, the model predicted progression to ophthalmopathy with around 71% sensitivity and about 73% specificity, a median of about 6.7 months before onset.

TCR beta CDR3 regions were amplified from RNA transcripts. The TCR CDR3 was subjected to a first round of RT-PCR using the HTBI primer set and the Qiagen OneStep RT-PCR kit. A second multiplex PCR round built the libraries, followed by size selection and purification. The libraries were sequenced on an Illumina HiSeq2000 using paired-end 100 bp reads. The study's own analysis went as follows. SOAPnuke was used to process the raw data, removing reads that contained adapters or uncalled bases, had a mean Phred below 15, or lacked an exact match to the constant primer or identifier. COPE v1.2.5 was used to merge the high-quality paired reads, and each unique nucleotide sequence was defined as a clonotype. Clonotypes were aligned to IMGT TRBV, TRBD and TRBJ reference segments using MiTCR v1.1. The analysis included only V-J combinations with a frequency above 0.0001, which together covered approximately 99% of the repertoires. A TCS score was defined as the ratio of F50 (clonal expansion) to E x V (chaos), with BLOSUM62-based TCRdist applied between CDR3 peptides within each V-J. Welch's t-statistics and random forest reduced 514 V-J features to 10 to 15, which were used in a naive Bayes classifier (R e1071). Thyroid-blood repertoire similarity was quantified with the Morisita-Horn index. The public sequencing data were trimmed at Q25 with fastp and processed into clonotypes with MiXCR by TCRdb, which kept only in-frame beta chains. Each CDR3 protein appears once, grouped with its most common genes and DNA. The V and J calls, along with clone size, are taken from TCRdb and not from the paper's own processing. Present in this sample are hundreds of thousands of distinct CDR3 sequences, over 35% of which were seen just once. Around 32% of the sample is taken by the ten largest.

Trimming removed 5 bases from V and 2 bases from J, leaving 19 bases between the germline ends. CDR1 and CDR2 (SGHTA, FQGNSA) derive from the germline V gene. The CDR3 has 16 amino acids, counting the end cysteine and phenylalanine. This entry keeps only the CDR3 DNA: 48 bases, framed from base 1. A patient counted as having stable Graves' hyperthyroidism if no progression to ophthalmopathy occurred over 18 months of follow-up. Hyperthyroidism patients were aged 18 to 65 years and newly diagnosed, with disease duration of less than 2 months. Any patient with an uncontrolled infection, another autoimmune disease, pregnancy or lactation was excluded. Clinical symptoms, serum thyroxine and TRAb, thyroid ultrasound, and orbital computed tomography formed the basis for the diagnoses. PBMCs were separated from 10 ml of fresh peripheral blood using Ficoll-Paque density gradient centrifugation. Total RNA was extracted using Trizol reagent, and RNA quality was assessed on an Agilent 2100 Bioanalyzer.

The sample comprised blood. The receptor was derived from a woman aged 40 to 55 with Graves' hyperthyroidism. The chain employs TRBV7-2 and TRBJ2-7; the D gene is perhaps TRBD2, on 6 matching bases. The sequenced DNA: TGTGCCAGCAGCCCGCGGCCCGGGACTCCTGCCTACGAGCAGTACTTC. Its translation is CASSPRPGTPAYEQYF.